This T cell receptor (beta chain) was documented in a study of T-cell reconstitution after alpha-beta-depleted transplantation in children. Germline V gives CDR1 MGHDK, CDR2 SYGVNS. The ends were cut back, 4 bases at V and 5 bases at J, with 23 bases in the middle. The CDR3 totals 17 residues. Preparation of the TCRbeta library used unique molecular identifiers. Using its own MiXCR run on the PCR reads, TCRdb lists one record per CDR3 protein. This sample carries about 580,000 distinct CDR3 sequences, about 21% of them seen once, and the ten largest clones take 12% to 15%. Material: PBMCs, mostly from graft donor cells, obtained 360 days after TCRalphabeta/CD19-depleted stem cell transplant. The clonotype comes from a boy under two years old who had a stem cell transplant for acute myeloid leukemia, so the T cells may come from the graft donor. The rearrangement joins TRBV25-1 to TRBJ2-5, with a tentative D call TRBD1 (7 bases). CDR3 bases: TGTGCCAGCAGTGGACCCGGGACAGAGGGAGGAAGGGAGACCCAGTACTTC. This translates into CASSGPGTEGGRETQYF.